These 22 T cell receptor beta chains share one sample of origin, sequenced in a study of technical replicates of blood from several donors. Libraries were prepared by immunoSEQ multiplex PCR; TCRdb keeps only in-frame clonotypes and omits some of them. The sample carries some 79,000 clones, 90% to 95% recorded once. The sequencing input was T cells isolated from PBMCs. These receptor sequences come from a human donor in good health.

The J gene is TRBJ2-1, the V gene TRBV7-8, with 9 nucleotides matching TRBD2. From germline, CDR1 is SGHVS and CDR2 FQNEAQ. V lost 1 base and J lost 2; bases outside the gene matches: 3. The CDR3 contains 16 residues. This chain's CDR3 is CASSLGSGGPYNEQFF. The CDR3 DNA reads TGTGCCAGCAGCTTAGGTAGCGGGGGACCCTACAATGAGCAGTTCTTC.

V is TRBV4-2 and J is TRBJ2-7; TRBD2 matches at 8 bases. Germline CDR1 reads LGHNA; CDR2 reads YNFKEQ. The CDR3 consists of 15 residues. V shed 7 bases, J shed 5 bases, and the junction held 13 bases outside the gene matches. CDR3 nucleotide sequence: TGTGCCAGCACCCCCGGGAACCGGCGGGAGGACGAGCAGTACTTC. It codes for CASTPGNRREDEQYF.

The chain carries TRBV27 and TRBJ2-7, with TRBD2 identical over 9 bases. V lost 5 bases and J lost 6; bases outside the gene matches: 8. The CDR3 length is 14 residues. In germline, CDR1 is MNHEY, CDR2 SMNVEV (reference sequence). The CDR3 loop reads CASSLKRGALEQYF. In DNA form, the CDR3 reads TGTGCCAGCAGTCTGAAGCGGGGGGCACTCGAGCAGTACTTC.

The sample holds one count of this clone. This rearrangement joins TRBV10-1 to TRBJ2-3; the match to TRBD2 covers 10 bases. CDR1 and CDR2 (germline): WNHNN, SYGVQD (reference sequence). The CDR3 sequence is 16 residues long. The V and J ends lost 1 base and 3 bases, in that order; junction bases with no gene match: 4. In DNA form, the CDR3 reads TGCGCCAGCAGTGAGTGGAGCGGGAGGGTTACAGATACGCAGTATTTT. This encodes CASSEWSGRVTDTQYF.

This chain connects TRBV5-6 to TRBJ2-1, with D possibly matching TRBD2 (5 bases). The CDR3 spans 15 residues. Germline CDR1 reads SGHDT; CDR2 reads YYEEEE. Trimming removed 0 bases at V and 0 bases at J, with 7 bases between. The CDR3: CASSLGAGSYNEQFF. Here the CDR3 DNA reads TGTGCCAGCAGCTTGGGGGCGGGCTCCTACAATGAGCAGTTCTTC.

The chain joins TRBV5-4 to TRBJ2-3; TRBD1 agrees at 7 bases. Germline V gene data show CDR1 as SGHNT and CDR2 as YYREEE (reference sequence). This CDR3 is 14 amino acids long. With V trimmed by 5 bases and J by 2 bases, 5 bases remained unmatched. The CDR3 loop reads CASRVTGYTDTQYF. The CDR3 DNA reads TGTGCCAGCAGGGTGACAGGGTACACAGATACGCAGTATTTT. Looking up the rest from reference TRBV5-4 and TRBJ2-3 gives the full variable domain: ETGVTQSPTHLIKTRGQQVTLRCSSQSGHNTVSWYQQALGQGPQFIFQYYREEENGRGNFPPRFSGLQFPNYSSELNVNALELDDSALYLCASRVTGYTDTQYFGPGTRLTVL.

The chain links TRBV5-1 to TRBJ2-7, with D possibly TRBD2 on 5 matching bases. Trimming shortened V by 2 bases and J by 3 bases, and 6 bases separated the two germline ends. The CDR3 contains 12 residues. Germline lookup yields CDR1 SGHRS and CDR2 YFSETQ. Here the CDR3 DNA reads TGCGCCAGCAGCTTCGAGGGCTACGAGCAGTACTTC. Its translation: CASSFEGYEQYF.

The chain couples TRBV6-4 to TRBJ1-5, with 9 bases that match TRBD1. CDR1 MRHNA and CDR2 SNTAGT come from the germline V gene. The junction had 2 bases not matched to a gene; V was cut back by 3 bases and J by 2 bases. The CDR3 runs 15 residues. DNA of the CDR3: TGTGCCAGCAGTGAGACAGGGGGTGGCAATCAGCCCCAGCATTTT. This codes for CASSETGGGNQPQHF.

The chain carries TRBV4-1 and TRBJ2-5; TRBD2 aligns across 10 bases. Germline V lookup: CDR1 MGHRA, CDR2 YSYEKL. This CDR3 is 15 amino acids long. V gave up 3 bases and J gave up 5 bases; unmatched junction bases: 6. CDR3 in DNA: TGCGCCAGCAGCCAGACTAGCGGGTTAAGTGAGACCCAGTACTTC. This codes for CASSQTSGLSETQYF.

The chain couples TRBV10-3 to TRBJ2-1, with D maybe TRBD2 (5 bases). Per the germline V gene, CDR1 is ENHRY and CDR2 is SYGVKD. This CDR3 is built from 14 residues. Trimming took off 2 bases at V and 4 bases at J, with 9 bases between the two ends. Here the CDR3 reads CAISEATTYNEQFF. The CDR3 nucleotides read TGTGCCATCAGTGAGGCGACTACTTACAATGAGCAGTTCTTC.

CDR3 residues: CASSSTSQETQYF. The CDR3 region has the DNA TGTGCCAGCAGCTCGACTAGTCAAGAGACCCAGTACTTC. V usage is TRBV5-4 and J usage is TRBJ2-5, with D perhaps TRBD2 (6 bases). V was trimmed by 3 bases and J by 2 bases, leaving 8 bases between them. CDR3 length equals 13 residues. CDR1 and CDR2 from the germline V gene are SGHNT and YYREEE (reference sequence).

The V and J genes are TRBV6-1 and TRBJ2-7, with TRBD1 matching 8 bases. CDR1 and CDR2 (germline): MNHNS, SASEGT. V shed 4 bases, J shed 4 bases, and the junction held 6 bases outside the gene matches. The CDR3 contains 14 residues. The CDR3 nucleotides read TGTGCCAGCAGTGCCGGGACAGGAAGGTACGAGCAGTACTTC. It yields the protein CASSAGTGRYEQYF.

The genes are TRBV6-1 and TRBJ2-5; a weak D match, TRBD2 (5 bases). V gave up 7 bases and J gave up 5 bases, with 17 bases separating them. The germline gives CDR1 MNHNS, CDR2 SASEGT. The CDR3 totals 14 residues. In nucleotides, the CDR3 is TGTGCCAGCAACCCACCCGGGTGGAGGGAGACCCAGTACTTC. Its protein product is CASNPPGWRETQYF.

V gene TRBV28 combines with J gene TRBJ2-1; 11 positions agree with TRBD2. The length of the CDR3 is 15 residues. V lost 2 bases to trimming and J lost 3 bases; unmatched junction nucleotides: 0. Germline-derived CDR1 and CDR2 are MDHEN and SYDVKM. The CDR3 reads CASSLTSGSYNEQFF. CDR3 DNA: TGTGCCAGCAGTTTAACTAGCGGGAGCTACAATGAGCAGTTCTTC.

The chain joins TRBV7-9 to TRBJ1-1, with D possibly matching TRBD1 (5 bases). The germline gives CDR1 SEHNR, CDR2 FQNEAQ (reference sequence). V was clipped by 5 bases and J by 5 bases, with 24 bases between them. This CDR3 is 17 amino acids long. As DNA, the CDR3 is TGTGCCAGCAGCCGGTCCGGGGGTTCGGCTTTATCGACTGAAGCTTTCTTT. Translated, it gives CASSRSGGSALSTEAFF.

The gene calls are TRBV13 and TRBJ2-3; TRBD2 matches 9 bases. This CDR3 is built from 15 residues. V shed 3 bases, J shed 4 bases, and the junction held 5 bases outside the gene matches. Germline assignment: CDR1 PRHDT and CDR2 FYEKMQ (reference sequence). CDR3 DNA sequence: TGTGCCAGCAGCTTCCCTAGCGGGACTGCAGATACGCAGTATTTT. This encodes CASSFPSGTADTQYF. Together with reference TRBV13 and TRBJ2-3, the CDR3 gives the full variable domain: AAGVIQSPRHLIKEKRETATLKCYPIPRHDTVYWYQQGPGQDPQFLISFYEKMQSDKGSIPDRFSAQQFSDYHSELNMSSLELGDSALYFCASSFPSGTADTQYFGPGTRLTVL.

The gene calls are TRBV28 and TRBJ2-7, with a weak D call TRBD1 (6 bases). The CDR3 sequence is 12 residues long. Trimming removed 11 bases at V and 3 bases at J, with 14 bases between. Per the germline V gene, CDR1 is MDHEN and CDR2 is SYDVKM. In DNA form, the CDR3 reads TGTGCCTCACAGGGCGCTTACTACGAGCAGTACTTC. Amino acids: CASQGAYYEQYF.

This chain links TRBV27 with TRBJ1-5; TRBD1 matches at 9 bases. The CDR3 is 19 residues long. Trimming took 5 bases from V and 2 from J; bases not matched to a gene: 16. The germline CDR1 and CDR2 sequences are MNHEY and SMNVEV (reference sequence). This CDR3 is CASSETGTGWRLRNQPQHF. The CDR3 DNA reads as TGTGCCAGCAGTGAAACCGGGACAGGGTGGAGGTTGCGCAATCAGCCCCAGCATTTT.

This chain joins TRBV10-3 and TRBJ2-5; 8 nucleotides match TRBD2. The germline V gene has CDR1 ENHRY and CDR2 SYGVKD. V lost 5 bases, J lost 4 bases, and 15 bases stayed unmatched. The CDR3 length is 17 residues. The CDR3 protein is CAISKTLAGTAVETQYF. CDR3 DNA sequence: TGTGCCATCAGTAAGACTCTAGCGGGCACTGCCGTAGAGACCCAGTACTTC.

This chain links TRBV11-1 with TRBJ2-3; 7 nucleotides line up with TRBD2. The CDR3 has 16 amino acids. Looked up from germline, CDR1 is SGHAT and CDR2 is FQDESV (reference sequence). V lost 1 base, J lost 1 base, and 5 bases stayed unmatched. This CDR3 reads CASSLVDLAGTDTQYF. The CDR3 region has the DNA TGTGCCAGCAGCTTAGTCGATCTAGCGGGCACAGATACGCAGTATTTT.

The rearrangement uses TRBV5-4 and TRBJ2-3, with 7 bases that match TRBD2. The CDR3 is 16 amino acids. From germline, CDR1 is SGHNT and CDR2 YYREEE (reference sequence). J was trimmed by 0 bases and V by 5 bases; bases with no gene match: 9. The CDR3 DNA reads TGTGCCAGCAGGGATCCTAGGACTAGGAGCACAGATACGCAGTATTTT. Its protein product is CASRDPRTRSTDTQYF.

This clone occurred a few times. The V call is TRBV30, the J call TRBJ1-1; D perhaps matches TRBD1 (5 bases). The CDR3 loop spans 13 amino acids. Trimming stripped 4 bases from V and 5 bases from J, with 14 bases between. Germline assignment: CDR1 GTSNPN and CDR2 SVGIG (reference sequence). DNA of the CDR3: TGTGCCTGGATGCCGGGGGGAGGGACTGAAGCTTTCTTT. This codes for CAWMPGGGTEAFF.